Listed here is a single TCR beta chain. The data originate from a study of blood T cell repertoires in COVID-19. Using immunoSEQ multiplex PCR, the repertoire was profiled, and TCRdb retains in-frame clones only, with some absent. The sample comprises tens of thousands of clones, 70% to 90% of which are singletons, and over 8.5% rests with the top ten. Germline V gene lookup returns CDR1 MNHEY and CDR2 SVGAGI. Trimming took 10 bases from V and 0 from J; bases not matched to a gene: 3. This CDR3 comprises 13 residues. This sequence was found in a human donor in a cohort sampled during active COVID-19. The gene calls are TRBV6-5 and TRBJ2-7, with 10 positions matching TRBD2. Sequenced material: peripheral blood. CDR3 sequence: CATKRGGSYEQYF. The CDR3 DNA is TGTGCCACTAAGCGGGGGGGCTCCTACGAGCAGTACTTC.